This TCR beta chain was observed in a study of shared clonotypes between healthy human individuals. V lost 3 bases, J lost 3 bases, and 22 bases stayed unmatched. Per germline, CDR1 SGHRS and CDR2 YFSETQ. This CDR3 contains 20 residues. The study drew its donors from healthy HIV-negative adults without recent acute infections or vaccinations. The investigators split CD4+ cells into a CD45RA+ naive subset and a CD45RA-negative memory subset. Using immunoSEQ multiplex PCR, the repertoire was profiled, and TCRdb retains in-frame clones only, with some absent. The data show 2 million to 2.5 million clones, 80% to 95% seen once.

This chain links TRBV5-1 with TRBJ2-7; 9 bases agree with TRBD2. Sample: naive CD4+ T cells from PBMCs. Regarding subset: CD45RA+ positively selected. This clonotype was obtained from a young man in good health. Some clones in this sample may be carry-over from other donors' samples. The CDR3 region is CASSYRQAGSGSDRIYEQYF. The CDR3 nucleotides are TGCGCCAGCAGCTATAGGCAGGCTGGTAGCGGGAGTGATAGGATCTACGAGCAGTACTTC.